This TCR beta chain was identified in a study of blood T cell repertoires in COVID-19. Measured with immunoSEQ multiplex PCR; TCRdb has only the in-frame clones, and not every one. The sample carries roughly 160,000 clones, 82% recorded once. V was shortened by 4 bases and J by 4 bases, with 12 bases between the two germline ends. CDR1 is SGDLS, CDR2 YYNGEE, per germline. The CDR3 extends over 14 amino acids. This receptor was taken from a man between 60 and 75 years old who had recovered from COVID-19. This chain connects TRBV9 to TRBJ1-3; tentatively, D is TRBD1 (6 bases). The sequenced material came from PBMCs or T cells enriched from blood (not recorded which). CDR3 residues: CASSQTGSGNTIYF. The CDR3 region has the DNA TGTGCCAGCAGCCAAACAGGGTCCGGAAACACCATATATTTT.